Listed here are 24 T cell receptor beta chains from one sample, sequenced in a study of T cells in women clearing cervical HPV infection. TCRdb's copy holds only in-frame clones and misses some; the assay was immunoSEQ multiplex PCR. This sample's clone table lists 36,000 or so clones. Input material: blood buffy coat. These receptors all come from a woman between 18 and 69 years old with a cervical HPV16 infection that either progressed to CIN3+ or cleared (not recorded which).

In the case of this clone: The read stops 3 residues short of the end of the CDR3; the missing end is completed from the germline J gene. The chain links TRBV20-1 to TRBJ2-3; D remains unclear. The CDR3 spans 14 residues. The germline CDR1 and CDR2 sequences are DFQATT and SNEGSKA (reference sequence). Trimming took off 3 bases at V and 6 bases at J, with 16 bases between the two ends. This CDR3 is CSARHSATLDTQYF. The sequenced part of the CDR3 DNA is TGCAGTGCTAGGCACTCCGCCACGTTGGATACG.

About this clone: The CDR3 extends 3 residues past the end of the read, so its final part is completed from the germline J gene. This chain connects TRBV20-1 to TRBJ2-5; maybe TRBD1 (6 bases). This CDR3 contains 15 residues. CDR1 is DFQATT and CDR2 is SNEGSKA in the germline V gene (reference sequence). V lost 6 bases to trimming and J lost 4 bases, with 21 bases between them. CDR3 sequence: CSAQRPGDVGETQYF. The covered CDR3 bases are TGCAGTGCCCAAAGGCCAGGGGATGTTGGAGAGACC.

Details on this clone: Coverage ceases 3 residues before the CDR3 finishes, and the germline J gene fills in the end. The chain joins TRBV20-1 to TRBJ2-6; D might be TRBD2 (5 bases). The CDR3 runs 16 residues. The germline V and J ends were trimmed by 2 bases and 1 base, with 12 bases remaining between them. From germline, CDR1 is DFQATT and CDR2 SNEGSKA (reference sequence). The CDR3 sequence is CSARSGLFSGANVLTF. CDR3 bases read: TGCAGTGCTAGATCCGGACTGTTTTCTGGGGCCAACGTC.

As concerns this clone: The missing CDR3 end, 3 residues past where the read stops, is filled in from the germline J gene. The chain uses TRBV7-9 and TRBJ2-3; 11 nucleotides agree with TRBD2. V trimming: 5 bases; J trimming: 5 bases; junction bases outside the gene matches: 3. The germline V gene has CDR1 SEHNR and CDR2 FQNEAQ (reference sequence). There are 14 residues in the CDR3. The CDR3 bases that were read are TGTGCCAGCAGCCTACTAGCGGGAGAAGATACG. Translating it yields CASSLLAGEDT. The complete CDR3 reads CASSLLAGEDTQYF. Together with reference TRBV7-9 and TRBJ2-3, the CDR3 gives the full variable domain: DTGVSQNPRHKITKRGQNVTFRCDPISEHNRLYWYRQTLGQGPEFLTYFQNEAQLEKSRLLSDRFSAERPKGSFSTLEIQRTEQGDSAMYLCASSLLAGEDTQYFGPGTRLTVL.

About this clone itself: Coverage ceases 3 residues before the CDR3 finishes, and the germline J gene fills in the end. This chain joins TRBV12-3 or TRBV12-4 and TRBJ2-2; the D gene is possibly TRBD1 (6 bases). The CDR3 has 15 amino acids. V was trimmed by 5 bases and J by 6 bases, leaving 16 bases between them. The DNA read from the CDR3 is TGTGCCAGCAGTCCAACAGGGTTCCCCGCCGGGGAG. It translates to CASSPTGFPAGE. The whole CDR3 reads CASSPTGFPAGELFF.

For this clone: With the read ending 3 residues before the CDR3 end, the germline J gene is used to fill in that end. The V and J genes are TRBV20-1 and TRBJ1-1; perhaps TRBD1 as D (5 bases). The CDR3 is made up of 13 amino acids. Between the trimmed V and J ends, which lost 5 bases and 1 base, there was a span of 11 bases. From germline, CDR1 is DFQATT and CDR2 SNEGSKA (reference sequence). Partial CDR3 DNA: TGCAGTGCTTTGGGGCAGGCGAACACTGAA. It translates to CSALGQANTE. The CDR3 reads in full as CSALGQANTEAFF.

The CDR3 is CASSDTGGGYEQYF. Partial CDR3 DNA: TGTGCCAGCAGCGATACAGGGGGAGGCTACGAG. The V call is TRBV7-2, the J call TRBJ2-7, with TRBD1 matching 8 bases. The missing CDR3 end, 3 residues past where the read stops, is filled in from the germline J gene. Germline V lookup: CDR1 SGHTA, CDR2 FQGNSA. This CDR3 comprises 14 residues. Trimming took 5 bases from V and 3 from J; bases not matched to a gene: 6.

With respect to this clone: The read gets to within 3 residues of the CDR3 end, and the germline J gene fills in the rest. This chain uses TRBV5-1 with TRBJ1-6, with 8 bases identical to TRBD1. After removal of 2 bases from V and 5 bases from J, the junction contained 3 bases not matched to a gene. CDR1 is SGHRS, CDR2 YFSETQ, per germline. The CDR3 has 15 amino acids. CDR3 sequence: CASSLRTGNNSPLHF. The CDR3 DNA, read in part, is TGCGCCAGCAGCTTAAGGACAGGGAATAATTCACCC.

As for this clone: The read finishes 3 residues shy of the CDR3 end, and the germline J gene is used to complete it. The V and J genes are TRBV13 and TRBJ1-6, with unresolved D. V was pared by 3 bases and J by 3 bases, with 6 bases between. CDR3 length: 14 amino acids. The V gene's germline CDR1 is PRHDT and CDR2 FYEKMQ (reference sequence). CDR3: CASSFRRYNSPLHF. CDR3 DNA, as far as it was read: TGTGCCAGCAGCTTCAGGCGCTATAATTCACCC.

Of note for this clone: The read ends 3 residues early relative to the CDR3; the germline J gene fills the gap. This chain joins TRBV28 and TRBJ1-4, with 8 bases aligning to TRBD1. Germline-derived CDR1 and CDR2 are MDHEN and SYDVKM. This CDR3 has 16 residues. J lost 7 bases, V lost 7 bases, and 14 bases had no gene match. The CDR3 loop reads CASIGDTGGGSEKLFF. The part of the CDR3 DNA that was read is TGTGCCAGCATCGGGGATACAGGGGGAGGAAGTGAAAAA.

On this clone itself: The read gets to within 3 residues of the CDR3 end, and the germline J gene fills in the rest. The rearrangement uses TRBV5-3 and TRBJ1-1; TRBD1 matches at 7 bases. TRBV5-3 is noted as an ORF with a role that remains uncertain. Trimming removed 2 bases from V and 6 bases from J; junction bases left unmatched: 10. The CDR3 consists of 15 residues. Incomplete CDR3 DNA: TGTGCCAGAAGCTTAGACAGGGCAGTCCTCCCTGAA. Protein product: CARSLDRAVLPE. The entire CDR3 protein is CARSLDRAVLPEAFF.

Of note for this clone: The read ends 3 residues shy of where the CDR3 ends; the end is completed using the germline J gene. The chain couples TRBV5-5 to TRBJ2-5, with 9 positions matching TRBD2. CDR1 and CDR2 from the germline V gene are SGHKS and YYEKEE (reference sequence). There are 15 residues in the CDR3. V dropped 0 bases and J dropped 4; count of bases not matched to a gene: 4. The part of the CDR3 DNA that was read is TGTGCCAGCAGCTTGGCGGCGGGAGGGGGAGAGACC. Amino acids: CASSLAAGGGET. The whole CDR3 protein reads CASSLAAGGGETQYF.

The CDR3 bases that were read are TGCAGCGTTGAGCGGCGACAGGGAAACTATGGC. Encoded protein: CSVERRQGNYG. The whole CDR3 protein is CSVERRQGNYGYTF. V usage is TRBV29-1 and J usage is TRBJ1-2; TRBD1 matches at 7 bases. The read is 3 residues too short to cover the CDR3 end, so that end is filled in from the germline J gene. V lost 3 bases and J lost 2; bases outside the gene matches: 6. This CDR3 has 14 amino acids. Germline lookup yields CDR1 SQVTM and CDR2 ANQGSEA.

A note on this clone: The read halts 3 residues ahead of the CDR3 end, with the missing end drawn from the germline J gene. This sequence joins TRBV27 and TRBJ2-6, with D uncertain. V lost 5 bases and J 0 bases, leaving 8 bases between the germline ends. The CDR3 consists of 15 residues. Germline V lookup: CDR1 MNHEY, CDR2 SMNVEV (reference sequence). CDR3 residues: CASSLTVSGANVLTF. CDR3 DNA, as far as it was read: TGTGCCAGCAGTCTCACTGTCTCTGGGGCCAACGTC.

The CDR3 spells CSVEDRGGGSEAFF. The sequenced CDR3 bases are TGCAGCGTTGAAGATCGGGGCGGGGGCTCAGAG. The V gene is TRBV29-1, the J gene TRBJ1-1, with D tentatively TRBD1 (6 bases). The CDR3 is cut off 3 residues early in the read; its end comes from the germline J gene. CDR3 length equals 14 residues. Germline loops: CDR1 SQVTM, CDR2 ANQGSEA.

Of note for this clone: The read finishes 3 residues shy of the CDR3 end, and the germline J gene is used to complete it. This chain uses TRBV5-1 with TRBJ2-3, with 8 positions matching TRBD1. This CDR3 contains 14 residues. Unmatched junction bases numbered 4, after V lost 4 bases and J lost 3 bases. CDR1 is SGHRS, CDR2 YFSETQ, per germline. The CDR3 reads CASSERQGTDTQYF. CDR3 DNA, as far as it was read: TGCGCCAGCAGCGAACGACAGGGGACAGATACG.

With regard to this clone: The read stops 3 residues short of the end of the CDR3; the missing end is completed from the germline J gene. This chain links TRBV19 with TRBJ1-4; 7 bases line up with TRBD1. CDR1 LNHDA and CDR2 SQIVND come from the germline V gene (reference sequence). Trimming removed 3 bases from V and 8 bases from J; junction bases left unmatched: 6. This CDR3 is 14 amino acids long. The sequenced part of the CDR3 DNA is TGTGCCAGTAGTATTTTTGGGACAGCCGAAAAA. Protein: CASSIFGTAEK. The complete CDR3 reads CASSIFGTAEKLFF.

To note about this clone: Read sequence stops 3 residues before the CDR3 end, and the germline J gene provides the missing end. V usage is TRBV7-6 and J usage is TRBJ2-5; 10 nucleotides match TRBD1. Per the germline V gene, CDR1 is SGHVS and CDR2 is FNYEAQ. The CDR3 spans 16 residues. With 3 bases clipped from V and 4 bases from J, the junction kept 8 bases outside the gene matches. The CDR3 bases that were read are TGTGCCAGCAGCTTTGTCCCGGGACAGGGGAGAGAGACC. This gives the protein CASSFVPGQGRET. The complete CDR3 sequence is CASSFVPGQGRETQYF.

Of note for this clone: The read stops 3 residues short of the end of the CDR3; the missing end is completed from the germline J gene. V gene TRBV14 combines with J gene TRBJ2-6; 9 positions match TRBD1. CDR1 is SGHDN and CDR2 is FVKESK in the germline V gene. The CDR3 contains 16 residues. V shed 3 bases, J shed 2 bases, and the junction held 2 bases outside the gene matches. CDR3 in amino acids: CASSQGQGTGANVLTF. The sequenced part of the CDR3 DNA is TGTGCCAGCAGCCAGGGACAGGGTACTGGGGCCAACGTC.

Concerning this clone: The read terminates 3 residues before the CDR3 end, so the remaining end is supplied by the germline J gene. The chain is built from TRBV20-1 and TRBJ2-4; D is unresolved. CDR3 length: 15 amino acids. V gave up 3 bases and J gave up 0 bases, with 12 bases separating them. Germline V CDR1 and CDR2: DFQATT, SNEGSKA (reference sequence). CDR3 loop: CSARLSPLAKNIQYF. The sequenced part of the CDR3 DNA is TGCAGTGCTAGGCTATCACCTTTAGCCAAAAACATT.

Worth noting for this clone: The read comes to an end 3 residues before the CDR3 does, leaving the germline J gene to fill in the end. The chain combines TRBV5-1 with TRBJ2-7; 8 positions agree with TRBD2. The J segment lost 2 bases and the V segment lost 0 bases, leaving 1 base of the junction unmatched. This CDR3 is 14 amino acids long. Germline V CDR1 and CDR2: SGHRS, YFSETQ. The CDR3: CASSLVGGAYEQYF. The part of the CDR3 DNA that was read is TGCGCCAGCAGCTTGGTCGGGGGGGCCTACGAG.

Of note for this clone: The read ends 3 residues before the CDR3 terminus; that terminus is restored from the germline J gene. The rearrangement joins TRBV5-1 to TRBJ2-7, with TRBD1 identical over 9 bases. The V gene's germline CDR1 is SGHRS and CDR2 YFSETQ. The CDR3 totals 17 residues. J lost 6 bases, V lost 4 bases, and 17 bases had no gene match. The CDR3 bases that were read are TGCGCCAGCAGCACATACCCTATGGGGGGACAGGGAACCGAG. This gives the protein CASSTYPMGGQGTE. The complete CDR3 sequence is CASSTYPMGGQGTEQYF.

As concerns this clone: The read halts 3 residues ahead of the CDR3 end, with the missing end drawn from the germline J gene. The rearrangement uses TRBV19 and TRBJ1-2; 9 bases are shared with TRBD1. The V gene's germline CDR1 is LNHDA and CDR2 SQIVND (reference sequence). The CDR3 length is 18 residues. CDR3 amino acids: CASSFYPPDRGSYNDYTF. The CDR3 bases that were read are TGTGCCAGTAGTTTTTACCCCCCGGACAGGGGATCCTACAATGAC.

Comment on this clone: Read sequence stops 3 residues before the CDR3 end, and the germline J gene provides the missing end. The rearrangement uses TRBV7-2 and TRBJ1-1; maybe TRBD1 (6 bases). The CDR3 sequence is 13 residues long. The V gene's germline CDR1 is SGHTA and CDR2 FQGNSA. The sequenced CDR3 bases are TGTGCCAGCAGCTTCCAGGGGACCTACGAG. Protein: CASSFQGTYE. The CDR3, in full, reads CASSFQGTYEAFF. The full variable domain, with the rest looked up from reference TRBV7-2 and TRBJ1-1, is GAGVSQSPSNKVTEKGKDVELRCDPISGHTALYWYRQSLGQGLEFLIYFQGNSAPDKSGLPSDRFSAERTGGSVSTLTIQRTQQEDSAVYLCASSFQGTYEAFFGQGTRLTVV.